A selection of T cell receptor beta chains follows, all from one sample in a study of CD8 T cells in Susac syndrome. TCRdb independently ran MiXCR on the immunoSEQ multiplex PCR reads; one entry per CDR3 protein. The sample contains 150,000 to 200,000 distinct CDR3 sequences, 90% to 95% of which appear only once. The source material was CD4+ T cells from PBMCs. The receptors derive from a human donor with Susac syndrome. Each CDR3 is given with its conserved first and last residue. Each record gives: clone size, J gene, D gene, V gene, CDR3 DNA, CDR3 protein. A D gene is named only where the DNA matches it firmly. Only some rows state a clone size, as once, few, many or a class for expanded clones.

.,TRBJ2-7,TRBD2,TRBV12-3/TRBV12-4,TGTGCCAGCAGTTTAGGATCTGCGCGGGGGGTACGGGAGCAGTACTTC,CASSLGSARGVREQYF
.,TRBJ2-7,TRBD1,TRBV19,TGTGCCAGTAGTGGATGGACAGGGAGCTCCTACGAGCAGTACTTC,CASSGWTGSSYEQYF
once,TRBJ2-3,.,TRBV5-1,TGCGCCAGCAGCACGGAACGGAGCACAGATACGCAGTATTTT,CASSTERSTDTQYF
.,TRBJ2-5,TRBD2,TRBV6-6,TGTGCCAGCAGTCCCGGACTAGCGGGAGTAGAGACCCAGTACTTC,CASSPGLAGVETQYF
.,TRBJ1-1,.,TRBV29-1,TGCAGCGTTGACCCCCAGACTGAAGCTTTCTTT,CSVDPQTEAFF
.,TRBJ2-5,TRBD2,TRBV28,TGTGCCAGCAGTCATCGGACTAGCGCGCAAGAGACCCAGTACTTC,CASSHRTSAQETQYF
.,TRBJ1-4,.,TRBV30,TGTGCCTGGAGTGGGGGACTAAGGGAAAAACTGTTTTTT,CAWSGGLREKLFF
few,TRBJ2-7,TRBD2,TRBV9,TGTGCCAGCAGCTATCCGGGACTAGCGACCTACGAGCAGTACTTC,CASSYPGLATYEQYF
.,TRBJ1-6,.,TRBV5-4,TGTGCCAGCAGCCAGAATGGGCTGAATTCACCCCTCCACTTT,CASSQNGLNSPLHF
.,TRBJ1-1,TRBD1,TRBV9,TGTGCCAGCAGCGTAGTGACAGGGGGCGAAGCTTTCTTT,CASSVVTGGEAFF
.,TRBJ2-7,.,TRBV25-1,TGTGCCAGCAGTGAATCCGTGGCAGGGGATCACGAGCAGTACTTC,CASSESVAGDHEQYF
.,TRBJ2-2,.,TRBV20-1,TGCAGTGCTAGCGGGGTCAACACCGGGGAGCTGTTTTTT,CSASGVNTGELFF
once,TRBJ2-1,TRBD1,TRBV10-3,TGTGCCATCAGCCTGACAGGGGGCAATGAGCAGTTCTTC,CAISLTGGNEQFF
.,TRBJ1-1,TRBD1,TRBV5-1,TGCGCCAGCAGCAGAGACAGGGTACGGGCTGAAGCTTTCTTT,CASSRDRVRAEAFF
.,TRBJ2-7,.,TRBV28,TGTGCCAGCAGCGGGACACCAAAAGCCTACGAGCAGTACTTC,CASSGTPKAYEQYF
.,TRBJ2-7,TRBD1,TRBV10-3,TGTGCCATCAGGGGACAGGTCCCTTCCTACGAGCAGTACTTC,CAIRGQVPSYEQYF
.,TRBJ1-2,.,TRBV28,TGTGCCAGCACCATACAGTCTAACTATGGCTACACCTTC,CASTIQSNYGYTF
.,TRBJ1-5,.,TRBV5-1,TGCGCCAGCAGCTTGGACGGGGCTCGCAATCAGCCCCAGCATTTT,CASSLDGARNQPQHF
.,TRBJ2-5,.,TRBV5-1,TGCGCCAGCAGCTCCACTCCGGGCCAAGAGACCCAGTACTTC,CASSSTPGQETQYF
.,TRBJ2-7,TRBD1,TRBV11-2,TGTGCCAGCAGCCCAAATCGACAGGGGGTAGGCTACGAGCAGTACTTC,CASSPNRQGVGYEQYF
.,TRBJ1-1,.,TRBV18,TGTGCCAGCTCACCCGATATCAACACTGAAGCTTTCTTT,CASSPDINTEAFF
.,TRBJ2-6,.,TRBV20-1,TGCAGTGCTTCAGATTTCTCTGGGGCCAACGTCCTGACTTTC,CSASDFSGANVLTF